This TCR beta chain was documented in a study of human T cells and chemical hapten exposure listed by TCRdb under 2021. Some background on the complete study: For sensitization, 2% DPC in acetone was applied to a roughly 2 cm by roughly 2 cm area of upper inner arm skin. Most of the patients in the cohort were female, and the cohort covered alopecia areata with under or over 50% scalp involvement, alopecia totalis and alopecia universalis. Weekly therapeutic DPC doses were additionally applied to the scalp of patients throughout the roughly 23-week study period. Libraries were pooled for sequencing, and variation in per-sample TCR yields was attributed mainly to small differences in library volumes within the pool. Patch testing was performed on the upper back with Finn chambers containing 0.01% DPC, and the patch tests were scored after 6 days according to International Contact Dermatitis Research Group standards. Patient blood was sampled pre-sensitization (week 0) and at 2, 6 and about 24 weeks after DPC sensitization. This study followed changes in the peripheral blood TCR repertoire in vivo during primary and secondary sensitization of alopecia patients to the hapten diphenylcyclopropenone (DPC). Blood for TCR sequencing was provided by twenty-nine alopecia patients at one to four time points (pre-sensitization, 2, 6 and 24 weeks).

This clonotype was seen ten or more times. No cognate antigen has been identified for it. Qualities for individual bases were not recorded, and no much larger clone is one base off. General findings and caveats noted by the study authors: The number of PT1 expanded TCRs positively correlated with patch test score, significant at thresholds 8, 16 and 32 but not 4. Compared with pre-sensitization or healthy control sets, expanded TCRs formed significantly more large CDR3 similarity clusters, which is consistent with antigen-driven responses. Repeated subsampling changed both the strength of the expansion versus patch-test correlation and the threshold at which the correlation became significant. The number of TCRs above 1 in 1000 frequency did not change with DPC sensitization; there was no evidence of global repertoire structure alterations. Because all patients had alopecia, a presumed autoimmune disease, the immune response of the patients might differ from that of healthy individuals.

The label giving this sample's time point can be read as: pre-sensitization, week 0. The sample's treatment or condition label, in plain terms: therapeutic diphenylcyclopropenone sensitization with weekly scalp DPC. At each patch-test visit, blood was drawn before the patch test was applied. Patients were eligible if aged 18 to 70, diagnosed with alopecia and judged suitable for DPC therapy, and pregnant patients were excluded. Unfractionated whole blood was collected in Tempus Blood RNA tubes, and total RNA was extracted from that blood. The receptor library was made with RACE. Sequenced on a NextSeq 500. During library preparation, unique molecular identifiers were attached to individual cDNA molecules so that TCRs could be counted quantitatively and reproducibly. Each blood RNA sample was used to sequence both TCR alpha and TCR beta chains. Per the source publication's procedure: The median number of TCRs per sample was roughly 100,000, ranging from about 23,224 to 700,000. V, J and CDR3 annotation of the TCR reads was carried out using the Decombinator software suite. For PS versus PT1 abundance plots, all samples were subsampled to the same number of TCRs (28,000). Expanded TCRs were defined as absent before sensitization and observed at least eight times at the 2-week time point. TCRdb redid the processing of the public reads, applying fastp at Q25 and MiXCR, and retained in-frame beta chains. Each record represents a unique CDR3 protein, reported with the most common genes and DNA among its rows. These V and J calls are TCRdb output, not the study's own analysis. For this sample the table gives under 400,000 distinct CDR3 sequences, of which 4% to 6% were detected only once. The leading ten clones occupy just over 2.5% of the sample.

V lost 4 bases and J lost 3 bases; the stretch between them is 12 bases long. From the cysteine through the phenylalanine, the CDR3 covers 15 amino acids. Here the CDR3 DNA is all that survives: 45 bases in frame from base 1. For CDR1 and CDR2, the germline V gene lists LGHNA and YSLEER. The chain links TRBV4-3 with TRBJ2-2; a tentative D call is TRBD2 (6 bases match). The sample in question was whole blood, obtained in connection with sensitization to the hapten diphenylcyclopropenone (DPC). This TCR came from a woman aged 45 to 65 with alopecia areata. Some clones in this sample may be carry-over from other donors' samples. The DNA sequence reads TGCGCCAGCAGCCGCCGGTCGGGGGACACCGGGGAGCTGTTTTTT. This translates into CASSRRSGDTGELFF.